The sequence of this T cell receptor beta chain was determined in a study of cytomegalovirus exposure and HLA in healthy donors. Whole-study results and caveats: Analysis performed later found more than 15,000 TCR beta sequences associated with HLA alleles at 0.05 false discovery rate. Cytomegalovirus association was listed for around 170 TCR beta chains. A prior analysis recorded that most TCR beta V segments were productive about 87% or about 30% of the time. There were some V segments, including TRBV6-2 and TRBV6-3, excluded as indistinguishable.

For this clone: Antigen: not known.

Vbeta (60) and Jbeta (13) primers were used in the PCR. Assay: immunoSEQ multiplex PCR; the TCRdb copy retains only in-frame clones and omits some. This sample contains around 190,000 clones. Germline values: CDR1 MNHNS, CDR2 SASEGT. This CDR3 has 13 residues. V was cut by 3 bases and J by 7 bases, with 10 bases left in between. This rearrangement joins TRBV6-1 to TRBJ1-3, with D tentatively TRBD1 (5 bases). Sequences were obtained from PBMCs. This TCR came from a woman aged 25 to 39 in good health and CMV-seropositive. The DNA of the CDR3 is TGTGCCAGCAGTGAGCAGGGTCGGAACACCATATATTTT. It codes for CASSEQGRNTIYF.